A selection of T cell receptor beta chains follows, all from one sample in a study of T cell responses to AZD1222 COVID-19 vaccine. Sequenced by immunoSEQ multiplex PCR; TCRdb stores in-frame clones only, minus some. The table includes some 120,000 clones, approximately 83% detected once. The sample consisted of peripheral blood, taken on day 0 of AZD1222 vaccination. These receptors were collected from an adult in good health. Each CDR3 is given with its conserved first and last residue. D genes are given only for firm matches. Only part of the rows carry a size: once, few, many, or a class if the clone is expanded.

J gene	V gene	D gene	clone size	CDR3 DNA	CDR3 protein
TRBJ2-5	TRBV24-1	TRBD2	once	TGTGCCACCAGTGGAACCGGGACTAGCACTCGAGAGACCCAGTACTTC	CATSGTGTSTRETQYF
TRBJ1-2	TRBV24-1	-	once	TGTGCCACCAGTGATTTGCTGGGGGGAAAGGGCTCTAACTATGGCTACACCTTC	CATSDLLGGKGSNYGYTF
TRBJ1-2	TRBV28	TRBD1	-	TGTGCCAGCAGTTTATGGGACAGGGCGGGCTATGGCTACACCTTC	CASSLWDRAGYGYTF
TRBJ1-6	TRBV19	TRBD1	once	TGTGCCAGTAGTATCGACAGGGTCGGAGATTCACCCCTCCACTTT	CASSIDRVGDSPLHF
TRBJ1-6	TRBV19	-	-	TGTGCCAGTAGTTCCGGGTCTCTTAATTCACCCCTCCACTTT	CASSSGSLNSPLHF
TRBJ1-2	TRBV9	-	-	TGTGCCAGCAGCGCCGCCCCGGCCGGTGGCGATGGCTACACCTTC	CASSAAPAGGDGYTF
TRBJ2-7	TRBV11-3	TRBD2	-	TGTGCCAGCAGCACTAGTAGATCCGGGACTAGCTACTACGAGCAGTACTTC	CASSTSRSGTSYYEQYF
TRBJ2-5	TRBV7-2	TRBD1	-	TGTGCCAGCAGCTTAGTACAGGGGACGGAGACCCAGTACTTC	CASSLVQGTETQYF
TRBJ1-1	TRBV7-9	-	-	TGTGCCAGCAGCTCCTTTAAGCCTGAAGCTTTCTTT	CASSSFKPEAFF
TRBJ1-2	TRBV19	-	-	TGTGCCAGTAGTAGTAGTGACGACATCTATGGCTACACCTTC	CASSSSDDIYGYTF
TRBJ1-1	TRBV4-1	TRBD1	-	TGCGCCAGCAGCCTCCCCGCGAACAGGGGGTGGACTGAAGCTTTCTTT	CASSLPANRGWTEAFF
TRBJ2-3	TRBV2	-	-	TGTGCCAGCGAATCGGCCTCTAGCACAGATACGCAGTATTTT	CASESASSTDTQYF
TRBJ2-1	TRBV25-1	-	-	TGTGCCAGCAGTGACCTTCGGGTAGCCAATGAGCAGTTCTTC	CASSDLRVANEQFF
TRBJ2-1	TRBV5-1	TRBD2	once	TGCGCCAGCAGCTTGGTGCTAGCGGGAGCAGGTGAGCAGTTCTTC	CASSLVLAGAGEQFF
TRBJ1-5	TRBV6-5	-	-	TGTGCCAGCAGTTACGGATCGAGCAGCAATCAGCCCCAGCATTTT	CASSYGSSSNQPQHF
TRBJ2-1	TRBV2	-	-	TGTGCCAGCAGTGATTTAGACAGGACCAATGAGCAGTTCTTC	CASSDLDRTNEQFF
TRBJ1-1	TRBV11-2	-	once	TGTGCCAGCAGCTTCTCCAGGGGAGCGGCTTTCTTT	CASSFSRGAAFF
TRBJ1-2	TRBV7-2	-	few	TGTGCCAGCAGCCCTAGCTCGGGTTATGGCTACACCTTC	CASSPSSGYGYTF
TRBJ1-5	TRBV30	-	-	TGTGCCTGGAGTGCCGGGACCAATCAGCCCCAGCATTTT	CAWSAGTNQPQHF
TRBJ1-2	TRBV9	TRBD1	-	TGTGCCAGCAGCACGACAGGGACCTATGGCTACACCTTC	CASSTTGTYGYTF
TRBJ1-3	TRBV5-1	-	-	TGCGCCAGCAGCGTTACAGCCGGAAACACCATATATTTT	CASSVTAGNTIYF
TRBJ2-3	TRBV7-9	-	once	TGTGCCAAGCAGCGGGGCACAGATACGCAGTATTTT	CAKQRGTDTQYF
TRBJ2-7	TRBV4-3	-	-	TGCGCCAGCAGCCAAGAGTCGGGGTCCTCCTACGAGCAGTACTTC	CASSQESGSSYEQYF
TRBJ2-1	TRBV9	TRBD2	-	TGTGCCAGCAGCGTAGGAAGCGGGGACTACAATGAGCAGTTCTTC	CASSVGSGDYNEQFF
TRBJ2-7	TRBV3-1/TRBV3-2	TRBD1	few	TGTGCCAGCAGCCCTGGACAGGGGGCGCGTGAGCAGTACTTC	CASSPGQGAREQYF
TRBJ2-2	TRBV14	-	-	TGTGCCAGCAGCCTTGACCCGAGGACCGGGGAGCTGTTTTTT	CASSLDPRTGELFF
TRBJ1-4	TRBV11-3	-	-	TGTGCCAGCAGCTTAGGGCCTCCAACTAATGAAAAACTGTTTTTT	CASSLGPPTNEKLFF
TRBJ2-4	TRBV5-4	-	-	TGTGCCAGCAGCTTAGGTATGCCCGTAAACATTCAGTACTTC	CASSLGMPVNIQYF
TRBJ1-4	TRBV5-1	-	-	TGCGCCAGCAGCTTGTTGGGTCAGGTGGGGGAAAAACTGTTTTTT	CASSLLGQVGEKLFF
TRBJ1-1	TRBV4-1	-	-	TGCGCCAGCAGCCAAGATCTGGTACAGGGATTCACTGAAGCTTTCTTT	CASSQDLVQGFTEAFF
TRBJ1-5	TRBV6-2/TRBV6-3	TRBD1	-	TGTGCCAGCAGTTACATGGGACAGGCGGGATATCAGCCCCAGCATTTT	CASSYMGQAGYQPQHF
TRBJ1-4	TRBV7-9	TRBD1	-	TGTGCCAGCAGCAAACAGGGGACAGGTCGGCTGTTTTTT	CASSKQGTGRLFF
TRBJ1-2	TRBV6-5	TRBD1	-	TGTGCCAGCAGTTTGGCCGGGACAGGGATCGGCTACACCTTC	CASSLAGTGIGYTF
TRBJ1-1	TRBV28	-	-	TGTGCCAGCAGTTTTGGGCTGGCTGAAGCTTTCTTT	CASSFGLAEAFF
TRBJ1-1	TRBV18	-	-	TGTGCCAGCTCACCGGTTACCAGGAACACTGAAGCTTTCTTT	CASSPVTRNTEAFF
TRBJ2-1	TRBV27	TRBD2	-	TGTGCCAGCAGTCCCACATCCGGGACTAGCGGGGGGGCCGGTGAGCAGTTCTTC	CASSPTSGTSGGAGEQFF
TRBJ2-7	TRBV6-5	-	few	TGTGCCAGCAAAGGTATGGGCTACGAGCAGTACTTC	CASKGMGYEQYF
TRBJ2-5	TRBV6-5	-	-	TGTGCCAGCTCCCGGACCAAGACGGGAAAGACCCAGTACTTC	CASSRTKTGKTQYF
TRBJ1-4	TRBV25-1	TRBD1	-	TGTGCCAGCACACGACAGGGTTCGGGTGAAAAACTGTTTTTT	CASTRQGSGEKLFF
TRBJ2-5	TRBV11-3	-	-	TGTGCCAGCAGCAGGGACACGCAAGAGACCCAGTACTTC	CASSRDTQETQYF
TRBJ1-6	TRBV11-2	-	few	TGTGCCAGCAGCTTGGCCTCCTATAATTCACCCCTCCACTTT	CASSLASYNSPLHF
TRBJ1-1	TRBV9	-	-	TGTGCCAGCAGCGGAACCCCGGGACGGGTAAACACTGAAGCTTTCTTT	CASSGTPGRVNTEAFF
TRBJ1-2	TRBV5-5	-	-	TGTGCCAGCAGCCAGGACCCTACAAGGATTGGCTACACCTTC	CASSQDPTRIGYTF
TRBJ2-3	TRBV7-3	-	-	TGTGCCAGCAGACTAACAACCGGAGATACGCAGTATTTT	CASRLTTGDTQYF